This T cell receptor beta chain was found in a study of T cell responses to AZD1222 COVID-19 vaccine (dated by TCRdb to about 2021). General notes on the study: A total of about 230 trial participants underwent TCR sequencing, of whom about 210 received two doses of AZD1222 and some 25 received two doses of the MenACWY control vaccine. Enrollment into the trials was organized by age into subgroups of 18-55, 56-69 and 70-plus years, and those subgroups contained roughly 150, 30 and 60 TCR-sequenced participants, respectively.

Study-wide conclusions, independent of this receptor: A significant rise in spike-specific TCR breadth and depth was observed after two AZD1222 doses relative to day 0 and relative to MenACWY recipients. Epitopes outside the regions mutated in the B.1.351 and B.1.1.7 variants were reportedly recognized by nearly half of the unique spike-specific TCRs. The whole spike protein was spanned by vaccine-associated CD4 TCRs, and dominant responses were seen in regions 160-218 and 743-854. Most participants were white British and females outnumbered males, and the authors suggested that clonal diversity may have been underestimated. The 56-69-year group was small, and its depth increase did not reach significance, likely because of low power. Because no samples from the day 14 peak response were available, repertoires could be characterized only after the peak T cell response. Conclusions about previously exposed vaccinees are limited, since just a handful of AZD1222 recipients were seropositive for SARS-CoV-2 at baseline.

What the time point label conveys for this sample: about 28 days (+/-7) after the second vaccine dose. AZD1222 recipients given second doses at about 4 weeks or at about 12 weeks were pooled, since spike-specific TCR depth and breadth were not found to differ between the two schedules. Vaccinee samples came from UK trials COV001 and COV002, including a single-blind randomized controlled phase 2/3 trial of AZD1222 (ChAdOx1 nCoV-19) in healthy adults. For TCRbeta chain sequencing, PBMC samples were collected from trial participants at day 0 and at day 28 after the second dose. V and J are truncated by 1 base and 7 bases respectively, leaving an intervening sequence of 11 bases. Via the germline V gene, CDR1 is MGHRA and CDR2 YSYEKL. The CDR3, from cysteine to phenylalanine, totals 13 residues. Kept here is only the CDR3 DNA, which spans 39 bases and is read in frame from base 1. Concerning this clone itself: Its antigen is currently not known. It has no much larger one-base neighbor in the sample; base qualities were not kept.

The CDR3 regions of human TCRbeta chains were analyzed by immunosequencing. The study's own analysis went as follows. TCRs in the repertoires were matched against a reference library of SARS-CoV-2-specific TCRs that had been generated with the MIRA antigen-specificity platform. Breadth meant the fraction of unique TCRs that were SARS-CoV-2-associated, whereas depth meant the fraction of total T cells that were SARS-CoV-2-associated. Using the MIRA data, every spike-specific TCR was mapped to the spike region that the TCR reacted to and assigned to either a CD4 or a CD8 class. Log10-transformed breadth and depth values were compared by one-way ANOVA with Sidak's multiple comparisons tests. TCRdb stores this immuneACCESS table with in-frame sequences only. Part of the clones is absent; in the studies checked, under half of the shortfall reflects unresolved V genes, and no reason is known for the rest. V, J and clone size were drawn from that table, and D and trimming were deduced from the DNA. This sample gives 150,000 to 200,000 clones in total; just over 90% of them show up just once. About 1.7% of the sample belongs to the ten largest clones.

The sequences come from peripheral blood, collected 28 days after the second AZD1222 dose. This TCR was recovered from an adult who received the AZD1222 COVID-19 vaccine. The V and J genes are TRBV4-1 and TRBJ2-7; the D gene is tentatively TRBD1 or TRBD2, each matching 7 bases. The DNA reads as follows: TGCGCCAGCAGCCAAGTTCAGGGGGGGGAGCAGTACTTC. Its amino acids are CASSQVQGGEQYF.